The present TCR beta chain was sequenced within a study of T cell responses to AZD1222 COVID-19 vaccine (dated by TCRdb to the early 2020s). As for the study more broadly: A total of 230 to 250 trial participants underwent TCR sequencing, of whom about 210 had received two doses of AZD1222 and some 25 had received two doses of the MenACWY control vaccine. Trial participants were enrolled by age into subgroups of 18-55, 56-69 and 70-plus years, and around 150, 29 and 61 TCR-sequenced participants, respectively, were included in these subgroups.

Read against the paper, the sample's time point label means: baseline before first vaccination. The label giving this sample's treatment or condition can be read as: meningococcal conjugate vaccine given as trial control. Samples from vaccinated people were obtained from the UK trials COV001 and COV002, which included a single-blind randomized controlled phase 2/3 trial of AZD1222 (ChAdOx1 nCoV-19) in healthy adults. Trial participant PBMC samples were collected at day 0 and day 28 after the second dose for TCRbeta chain sequencing. Via the germline V gene, CDR1 is MDHEN and CDR2 SYDVKM. Cut back by 6 bases and 1 base, the V and J ends lie 9 bases apart. The CDR3 contains 14 residues, cysteine and phenylalanine counted. The DNA shown is the 42-base CDR3, in frame from base 1. Notes on this clone: The target of this receptor is not known. No base quality values were provided; no much bigger clone lies one nucleotide off.

General conclusions and limits of the study: Reportedly, close to half of the unique spike-specific TCRs recognized epitopes lying outside the regions that are mutated in the B.1.351 and B.1.1.7 variants. The vaccine-associated CD4 TCRs covered the entire spike protein, and the dominant responses fell in regions 160-218 and 743-854. Because no day 14 peak-response samples were available, repertoires were characterized only after the peak T cell response. Spike-specific TCR breadth and depth rose significantly after two AZD1222 doses compared with day 0 and with MenACWY recipients. Participants were mostly white British, with more females than males. The authors suggested clonal diversity may have been underestimated. Conclusions about previously exposed vaccinees are limited because only 6 or 7 AZD1222 recipients were SARS-CoV-2 seropositive at baseline. The 56-69-year group was small, and its depth increase did not reach significance, likely because of low power.

The CDR3 regions of human TCRbeta chains were analyzed by immunosequencing. Per the original workflow: Repertoire TCRs were matched against a reference library of SARS-CoV-2-specific TCRs generated with the MIRA antigen-specificity platform. Breadth meant the fraction of unique TCRs that were SARS-CoV-2-associated, whereas depth meant the fraction of total T cells that were SARS-CoV-2-associated. Using the MIRA data, each spike-specific TCR was mapped to the spike region that the TCR reacts to and placed in a CD4 or CD8 class. Log10-transformed breadth and depth values were compared by one-way ANOVA with Sidak's multiple comparisons tests. Here the immuneACCESS table is served through TCRdb, limited to in-frame sequences with V and J called. Missing clones are a known gap in these copies; in checked studies unresolved V genes cover under half, and the rest lacks a known reason. Clone size and the V and J calls come from that table; the DNA yielded D and trimming. Here the sample has some 92,000 clones; around 90% occur a single time. Less than 5.5% of the sample rests with the top ten.

The specimen was peripheral blood, collected on day 0 of MenACWY control vaccination. The chain employs TRBV28 and TRBJ1-4, and perhaps TRBD1 as D gene, on 6 matching bases. The sequence came from an adult in good health. This receptor has the CDR3 CASSQTGTNEKLFF. Here is the DNA: TGTGCCAGCAGCCAGACAGGAACTAATGAAAAACTGTTTTTT.